Included here is one T cell receptor beta chain sequence, with context. Its antigen is currently not known. A read error is the likely source, as a far larger clone sits one nucleotide away. Other DNA variants within this sample encode the same CDR3. The entry originates in a study of shared clonotypes between healthy human individuals (dated by TCRdb to 2020 to 2021). General notes on the study: The cohort comprised two women and a few men aged 18 to 49 years. To estimate repertoire size and how much clonotypes are shared between individuals, the study performed deep sequencing of blood TCR repertoires from five healthy adults. Different laboratories and diverse techniques were used to prepare libraries and sequence TCR repertoires, to increase sequencing depth and limit assay-specific biases. Leukapheresis yielded between about 0.8 and 8.9 billion PBMCs per donor. Findings and caveats that apply to the study as a whole: Because the study included a small number of donors, the genetic and exposure-history diversity represented was limited. Based on pairwise subsampling, the degree of clonotype sharing among donors was expected to be affected by sequencing depth. Sampling was restricted to blood, and TCR repertoires in tissues likely differ from the TCR repertoires found in blood.

The donors were healthy, HIV-negative adults who had no recently reported acute infections or vaccinations. Every donor was a Caucasian adult residing in Nashville, Tennessee, USA. In the unsorted samples, around 81 million PBMCs were counted, and genomic DNA was extracted using the QIAamp DNA Blood Mini kit. Blood was obtained by leukapheresis, after which PBMCs were separated by Ficoll-Histopaque density gradient centrifugation and cryopreserved in liquid nitrogen vapor phase. TCR CDR3 regions were amplified from genomic DNA by multiplex PCR using the deep immunoSEQ assay. For each cell subset, the extracted genomic DNA was distributed evenly across all wells of several immunoSEQ 96-well plates, and each plate served as one replicate. For unsorted PBMC, each replicate PCR was loaded with roughly 270 ng genomic DNA, equivalent to 25,000 to 35,000 T cell genomes. Ten immunoSEQ deep assay plates were used to sequence the unsorted PBMC genomic DNA. The purified libraries were quantified using a Qubit 3.0 fluorometer, sized with a Bioanalyzer 2100, and then quantified again using the KAPA Library Quantification kit. Each immunoSEQ 96-well plate was sequenced on its own single-read 150-cycle Illumina NextSeq 550 flow cell. From the authors' description of their analysis: Because only junctional sequences without quality scores were contained in the immunoSEQ output, filtering matching that applied to full-length reads could not be performed. To assign V/J genes and CDR3, sequences were annotated against IMGT germline references using PyIR, a Python wrapper for IgBLAST v1.9. Reads were filtered out if the reads had weak V/J assignments (E-value above 1e-6), no CDR3, stop codons, out-of-frame junctions, or ambiguous translated residues. A V3J clonotype was defined by an identical inferred V gene, J gene, and CDR3 amino acid sequence. The percentage overlap between two repertoires was calculated by dividing the number of shared unique clonotypes by the size of the smaller repertoire. Repertoire richness was assessed with RTK rarefaction, the Chao1 estimator, and Recon v2.1 estimates of unobserved clonotypes. The source is immuneACCESS, and TCRdb retained only in-frame sequences with V and J called. Part of the clones is not carried over; for the studies checked, unresolved V genes explain less than half of this, and the remainder is unexplained. For V, J and clone size, that table is used; D and trimming come from the DNA. This sample gives roughly 500,000 clones in total; more than 75% of them show up just once. Around 13% of the sample lies in the top ten.

Looking up the germline V gene yields CDR1 MDHEN and CDR2 SYDVKM. Taken from cysteine to phenylalanine, the CDR3 has 15 residues. The CDR3 DNA has 45 bases and is translated from base 1. V ends up 4 bases short and J 2 bases short, with an unmatched junction base count of 6. This clonotype was obtained from a woman aged 40 to 55 in good health. Some clones in this sample may be carry-over from other donors' samples. The sequenced sample consisted of PBMCs. The chain links TRBV28 with TRBJ1-1; TRBD1 agrees with 8 junctional bases. Here the CDR3 is given as CASSSLTGDNTEAFF. Read as DNA, the sequence is TGTGCCAGCAGTTCTCTGACAGGGGACAACACTGAAGCTTTCTTT.